Listed below are T cell receptor beta chains from one sample, sequenced in a study of early T cells in non-severe SARS-CoV-2 infection. TCRdb recomputed calls from the 5' RACE reads with MiXCR, one row per CDR3 protein. The sample records 60,000 to 65,000 distinct CDR3 sequences, less than 9.5% being singletons. This sample comprised whole blood, obtained at baseline. These receptors were taken from an adult who was a healthcare worker with PCR-confirmed SARS-CoV-2 infection or an uninfected control (not recorded which). The CDR3 runs from the conserved cysteine through the conserved F or W. D genes are given only for firm matches. Clone size is stated in some rows and not others, as once, few, many or a class when expanded.

J gene: TRBJ2-7
clone size: NA
D gene: NA
V gene: TRBV7-6
CDR3 DNA: TGTGCCAGCAGCTCAAGGGACAACGAGCAGTACTTC
CDR3 protein: CASSSRDNEQYF

J gene: TRBJ1-3
clone size: many
D gene: NA
V gene: TRBV7-8
CDR3 DNA: TGTGCCAGCAGCTTAGTATCTTCAGACTCTGGAAACACCATATATTTT
CDR3 protein: CASSLVSSDSGNTIYF

J gene: TRBJ1-1
clone size: NA
D gene: NA
V gene: TRBV5-6
CDR3 DNA: TGTGCCAGCAGCTTGGATTTCAGGGGAGAGAGCACTGAAGCTTTCTTT
CDR3 protein: CASSLDFRGESTEAFF

J gene: TRBJ1-3
clone size: NA
D gene: TRBD1
V gene: TRBV24-1
CDR3 DNA: TGTGCCACCGGGACAGACTCCTCTGGAAACACCATATATTTT
CDR3 protein: CATGTDSSGNTIYF

J gene: TRBJ1-6
clone size: NA
D gene: NA
V gene: TRBV7-4
CDR3 DNA: TGTGCCAGCAGCTTACGAACAGATTATAATTCACCCCTCCACTTT
CDR3 protein: CASSLRTDYNSPLHF

J gene: TRBJ2-2
clone size: NA
D gene: TRBD2
V gene: TRBV7-6
CDR3 DNA: TGTGCCAGCAGCAAAGGGACTAGCGGGAGTGCCACCGGGGAGCTGTTTTTT
CDR3 protein: CASSKGTSGSATGELFF

J gene: TRBJ2-6
clone size: few
D gene: NA
V gene: TRBV29-1
CDR3 DNA: TGCAGCGTGGAGCGGGCCAACGTCCTGACTTTC
CDR3 protein: CSVERANVLTF

J gene: TRBJ2-7
clone size: many
D gene: NA
V gene: TRBV3-1
CDR3 DNA: TGTGCCAGCAGCCAGGGCTACGAGCAGTACTTC
CDR3 protein: CASSQGYEQYF

J gene: TRBJ1-3
clone size: NA
D gene: NA
V gene: TRBV6-5
CDR3 DNA: TGTGCCAGCAGTTACGGGGGTATCCGCGATGGAAACACCATATATTTT
CDR3 protein: CASSYGGIRDGNTIYF

J gene: TRBJ2-7
clone size: many
D gene: NA
V gene: TRBV29-1
CDR3 DNA: TGCAGCGTTGAATGGGGGGGCTCAGGGGACTACGAGCAGTACTTC
CDR3 protein: CSVEWGGSGDYEQYF

J gene: TRBJ2-1
clone size: many
D gene: NA
V gene: TRBV29-1
CDR3 DNA: TGCAGCGTTGATTTGCGGTACAATGAGCAGTTCTTC
CDR3 protein: CSVDLRYNEQFF

J gene: TRBJ2-7
clone size: medium-sized
D gene: NA
V gene: TRBV6-2/TRBV6-3
CDR3 DNA: TGTGCCAGCAGTCATTCTCAGGAGCAGTACTTC
CDR3 protein: CASSHSQEQYF

J gene: TRBJ1-1
clone size: NA
D gene: NA
V gene: TRBV5-6
CDR3 DNA: TGTGCCAGCAGCTCCGGGACACCGAACACTGAAGCTTTCTTT
CDR3 protein: CASSSGTPNTEAFF

J gene: TRBJ2-7
clone size: few
D gene: NA
V gene: TRBV5-1
CDR3 DNA: TGCGCCAGCAGCTTGGGGCAGGGAGCCGAGCAGTACTTC
CDR3 protein: CASSLGQGAEQYF

J gene: TRBJ2-7
clone size: many
D gene: NA
V gene: TRBV4-1
CDR3 DNA: TGCGCCAGCAGCCATGCGGGGAAACTCTCCTACGAGCAGTACTTC
CDR3 protein: CASSHAGKLSYEQYF

J gene: TRBJ2-7
clone size: few
D gene: NA
V gene: TRBV20-1
CDR3 DNA: TGCAGTGCTAGAGATCAGACAGTTACCCACGAGCAGTACTTC
CDR3 protein: CSARDQTVTHEQYF

J gene: TRBJ1-1
clone size: NA
D gene: NA
V gene: TRBV24-1
CDR3 DNA: TGTGCCACCAGTGTGAACGGGGATAAGGCTTTCTTT
CDR3 protein: CATSVNGDKAFF

J gene: TRBJ2-5
clone size: NA
D gene: NA
V gene: TRBV11-2
CDR3 DNA: TGTGCCAGCGGGACCCAAGAGACCCAGTACTTC
CDR3 protein: CASGTQETQYF

J gene: TRBJ2-1
clone size: many
D gene: TRBD2
V gene: TRBV18
CDR3 DNA: TGTGCCAGCTCACCACAAGCGGGACCTTCGGATGAGCAGTTCTTC
CDR3 protein: CASSPQAGPSDEQFF

J gene: TRBJ2-1
clone size: few
D gene: NA
V gene: TRBV7-9
CDR3 DNA: TGTGCCAGCGGGCGGACTAATGAGCAGTTCTTC
CDR3 protein: CASGRTNEQFF

J gene: TRBJ2-1
clone size: NA
D gene: TRBD2
V gene: TRBV23-1
CDR3 DNA: TGCGCCAGCAGTCAACCGAGCCAGAATACCGGGACTAGCGGGAATTTGAAAAACAATGAGCAGTTCTTC
CDR3 protein: CASSQPSQNTGTSGNLKNNEQFF

J gene: TRBJ2-4
clone size: many
D gene: TRBD1
V gene: TRBV20-1
CDR3 DNA: TGCAGTGCTGGACGCCGGGGACAGATCGAAAATCAGTACTTC
CDR3 protein: CSAGRRGQIENQYF

J gene: TRBJ2-1
clone size: few
D gene: TRBD2
V gene: TRBV25-1
CDR3 DNA: TGTGCCAGCAGCGCACCGGGACTAGCGGGAGGGAATGAGCAGTTCTTC
CDR3 protein: CASSAPGLAGGNEQFF

J gene: TRBJ2-5
clone size: NA
D gene: TRBD1
V gene: TRBV11-2
CDR3 DNA: TGTGCCAGCAGCTTAGATTGGCAGGGGGCAGGGGCAGGGATGGAGACCCAGTACTTC
CDR3 protein: CASSLDWQGAGAGMETQYF

J gene: TRBJ2-2
clone size: many
D gene: NA
V gene: TRBV7-9
CDR3 DNA: TGTGCCAGCAGCTCAAACACCGGGGAGCTGTTTTTT
CDR3 protein: CASSSNTGELFF

J gene: TRBJ1-1
clone size: few
D gene: TRBD1
V gene: TRBV14
CDR3 DNA: TGTGCCAGCAGCGAACAGGGGCGGGCCGAAGCTTTCTTT
CDR3 protein: CASSEQGRAEAFF

J gene: TRBJ1-6
clone size: NA
D gene: TRBD1
V gene: TRBV12-3/TRBV12-4
CDR3 DNA: TGTGCCAGCAGCCAGACCGACAGGGTGGGCTCACCCCTCCACTTT
CDR3 protein: CASSQTDRVGSPLHF

J gene: TRBJ2-7
clone size: few
D gene: TRBD2
V gene: TRBV5-1
CDR3 DNA: TGCGCCAGCAGCGTGGAAGCGGGAGTACACGAGCAGTACTTC
CDR3 protein: CASSVEAGVHEQYF

J gene: TRBJ2-5
clone size: few
D gene: NA
V gene: TRBV7-6
CDR3 DNA: TGTGCCAGCAGCTTAGTTTTTGAGACCCAGTACTTC
CDR3 protein: CASSLVFETQYF

J gene: TRBJ1-1
clone size: few
D gene: NA
V gene: TRBV21-1
CDR3 DNA: TGTGCCAGCACCCCGAGAGGAGGGGGAGACACTGAAGCTTTCTTT
CDR3 protein: CASTPRGGGDTEAFF

J gene: TRBJ2-5
clone size: NA
D gene: NA
V gene: TRBV9
CDR3 DNA: TGTGCCAGCAGCGTAGGGGGCCGGTACCAAGAGACCCAGTACTTC
CDR3 protein: CASSVGGRYQETQYF

J gene: TRBJ2-1
clone size: NA
D gene: NA
V gene: TRBV14
CDR3 DNA: TGTGCCAGCAGCCAAGATCAGCGAGCCTCCTACAATGAGCAGTTCTTC
CDR3 protein: CASSQDQRASYNEQFF

J gene: TRBJ1-1
clone size: few
D gene: TRBD1
V gene: TRBV10-3
CDR3 DNA: TGTGCCATCACCCAGGGGGTGAACACTGAAGCTTTCTTT
CDR3 protein: CAITQGVNTEAFF

J gene: TRBJ2-3
clone size: many
D gene: TRBD2
V gene: TRBV5-1
CDR3 DNA: TGCGCCAGCAGCTGGACTAGCGGGAGTGGCACAGATACGCAGTATTTT
CDR3 protein: CASSWTSGSGTDTQYF

J gene: TRBJ1-2
clone size: NA
D gene: TRBD1
V gene: TRBV3-1
CDR3 DNA: TGTGCCAGCAGCCAAGATAGGGGGCCCTATGGCTACACCTTC
CDR3 protein: CASSQDRGPYGYTF

J gene: TRBJ2-1
clone size: few
D gene: TRBD2
V gene: TRBV5-1
CDR3 DNA: TGCGCCAGCAGCATTCAAGCGGGAGGGCAGGGTGAGCAGTTCTTC
CDR3 protein: CASSIQAGGQGEQFF

J gene: TRBJ1-1
clone size: NA
D gene: NA
V gene: TRBV12-3/TRBV12-4
CDR3 DNA: TGTGCCAGCAGTTTAGCGGGGGGGTACGCTGAAGCTTTCTTT
CDR3 protein: CASSLAGGYAEAFF

J gene: TRBJ2-2
clone size: NA
D gene: NA
V gene: TRBV29-1
CDR3 DNA: TGCAGCCCAACAGGGAGTCACACCGGGGAGCTGTTTTTT
CDR3 protein: CSPTGSHTGELFF

J gene: TRBJ2-7
clone size: few
D gene: NA
V gene: TRBV3-1
CDR3 DNA: TGTGCCAGCAGCCAACTGGTCGATTACGAGCAGTACTTC
CDR3 protein: CASSQLVDYEQYF

J gene: TRBJ1-4
clone size: many
D gene: NA
V gene: TRBV12-3/TRBV12-4
CDR3 DNA: TGTGCCAGCAGTTTTTCAGGGTCCGCTAATGAAAAACTGTTTTTT
CDR3 protein: CASSFSGSANEKLFF

J gene: TRBJ2-7
clone size: NA
D gene: NA
V gene: TRBV7-2
CDR3 DNA: TGTGCCAGCAGCTTTGATCGCGCGGACGAGCAGTACTTC
CDR3 protein: CASSFDRADEQYF

J gene: TRBJ2-7
clone size: NA
D gene: NA
V gene: TRBV5-6
CDR3 DNA: TGTGCCAGCAGCTTGAGGAATCGGAACTCCTACGAGCAGTACTTC
CDR3 protein: CASSLRNRNSYEQYF

J gene: TRBJ2-5
clone size: NA
D gene: NA
V gene: TRBV19
CDR3 DNA: TGTGCCAGTAGCCCCCCCGGAGTGGAGACCCAGTACTTC
CDR3 protein: CASSPPGVETQYF

J gene: TRBJ2-5
clone size: once
D gene: TRBD2
V gene: TRBV5-5
CDR3 DNA: TGTGCCAGCAGCTTGAGTTCTAGCGGCCCGCAAAAGACCCAGTACTTC
CDR3 protein: CASSLSSSGPQKTQYF

J gene: TRBJ2-7
clone size: many
D gene: TRBD2
V gene: TRBV29-1
CDR3 DNA: TGCAGCGCCCGACCGGGAGGGATCTCCTACGAGCAGTACTTC
CDR3 protein: CSARPGGISYEQYF